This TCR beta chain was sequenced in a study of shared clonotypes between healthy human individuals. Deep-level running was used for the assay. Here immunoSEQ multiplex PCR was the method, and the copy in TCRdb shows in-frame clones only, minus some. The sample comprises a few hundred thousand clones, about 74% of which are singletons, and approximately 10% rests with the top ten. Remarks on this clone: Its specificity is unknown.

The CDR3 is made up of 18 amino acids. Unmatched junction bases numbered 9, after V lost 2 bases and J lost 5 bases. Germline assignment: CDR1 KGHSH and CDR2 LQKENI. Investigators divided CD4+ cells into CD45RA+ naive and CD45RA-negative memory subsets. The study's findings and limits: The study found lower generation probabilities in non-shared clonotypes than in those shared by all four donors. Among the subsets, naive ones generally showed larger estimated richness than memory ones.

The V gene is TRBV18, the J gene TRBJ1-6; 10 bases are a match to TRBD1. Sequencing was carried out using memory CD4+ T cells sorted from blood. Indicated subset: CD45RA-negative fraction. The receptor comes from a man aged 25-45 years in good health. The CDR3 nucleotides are TGTGCCAGCTCACCAGCGGTCGGGGACAGGGGCCATAATTCACCCCTCCACTTT. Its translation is CASSPAVGDRGHNSPLHF.